Below, one T cell receptor beta chain is given with its context. Its antigen is unidentified. This specimen comes from a study of monozygotic twins with inflammatory bowel disease. Template switching was used to attach UMIs, which incorporated a 6-nucleotide sample barcode. From its re-call of the 5' RACE reads, TCRdb lists each CDR3 protein once, without DNA. The sample table includes under 350,000 distinct CDR3 sequences. Points from the study as a whole: There was no support for any single strong signal or clonotype associated with IBD. Against healthy co-twins, IBD patients had lower TCRbeta diversity (measured by inverse Simpson). No repertoire similarity difference was seen between concordant and discordant twins; power was possibly limited.

Input material: blood. The clonotype was recovered from a human donor with ulcerative colitis or Crohn's disease, or a healthy co-twin of an affected twin (not recorded which).

CDR3 loop: CAVQQGYEQYF. The chain carries TRBV6-5 and TRBJ2-7; TCRdb selects TRBD1, and the lack of DNA leaves this call unchecked. Germline CDR1 reads MNHEY; CDR2 reads SVGAGI. The CDR3 has 11 amino acids.